This T cell receptor (beta chain) was recorded in a study of blood T cell repertoires in COVID-19. The table came from immunoSEQ multiplex PCR; TCRdb's copy has only in-frame clones and leaves some out. The sample records hundreds of thousands of clones, about 85% being singletons. Germline lookup yields CDR1 KGHSH and CDR2 LQKENI. This CDR3 region has 15 residues. Deletions cut 2 bases from V and 0 bases from J, with 8 bases between. Sequences were obtained from peripheral blood. V usage is TRBV18 and J usage is TRBJ1-5; possibly TRBD1 for D (5 bases). This sequence was found in a young man with active or convalescent COVID-19. The CDR3 DNA reads TGTGCCAGCTCACCAGGACACCTTAGCAATCAGCCCCAGCATTTT. It translates to CASSPGHLSNQPQHF.